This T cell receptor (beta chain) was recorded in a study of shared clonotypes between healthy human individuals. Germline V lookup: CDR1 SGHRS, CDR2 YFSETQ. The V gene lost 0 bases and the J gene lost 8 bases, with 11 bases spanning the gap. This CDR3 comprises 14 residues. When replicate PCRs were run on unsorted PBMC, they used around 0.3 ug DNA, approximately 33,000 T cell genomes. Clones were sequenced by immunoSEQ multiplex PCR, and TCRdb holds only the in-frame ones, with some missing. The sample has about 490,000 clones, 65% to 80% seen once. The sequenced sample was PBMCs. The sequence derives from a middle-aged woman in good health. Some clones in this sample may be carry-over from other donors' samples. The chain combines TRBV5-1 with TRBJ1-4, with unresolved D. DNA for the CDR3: TGCGCCAGCAGCTTGGAGAGGGTCGGAGAAAAACTGTTTTTT. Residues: CASSLERVGEKLFF.